Shown below are 15 T cell receptor beta chains from a single sample sequenced in a study of molecular identifiers for immune sequencing clone quantification. TCRdb fed the PCR reads into MiXCR, producing one record per CDR3 protein. The profile covers fewer than 350,000 distinct CDR3 sequences, with roughly 24% appearing a single time and 0.74% taken by the ten largest. Sequences were obtained from naive CD8+ T cells from blood, with Jurkat cell RNA spiked in. As to subset: FACS-sorted CD8+CD4-CCR7+CD45RA+ naive T cells. These receptors were taken from a human donor in good health. Some libraries in this study had Jurkat cell RNA spiked in.

The chain employs TRBV9 and TRBJ2-3; 9 nucleotides line up with TRBD2. Germline V lookup: CDR1 SGDLS, CDR2 YYNGEE. V lost 0 bases and J lost 3; bases outside the gene matches: 5. The CDR3 contains 16 residues. The CDR3 is CASSVDSGSSTDTQYF. CDR3 DNA sequence: TGTGCCAGCAGCGTAGATAGCGGGAGCTCAACAGATACGCAGTATTTT.

This clonotype has more than one count but fewer than ten. The J gene is TRBJ2-7, the V gene TRBV6-5, with 9 bases fitting TRBD1. The CDR3 is 15 residues long. V dropped 2 bases and J dropped 6; count of bases not matched to a gene: 8. Germline values: CDR1 MNHEY, CDR2 SVGAGI. CDR3 residues: CASSYAGQGSTEQYF. In DNA form, the CDR3 reads TGTGCCAGCAGTTACGCGGGACAGGGAAGTACCGAGCAGTACTTC.

In this sample, this clonotype turned up once. The J gene is TRBJ2-5, the V gene TRBV7-9, with TRBD2 matching over 11 bases. V lost 0 bases, J lost 1 base, and 4 bases stayed unmatched. CDR3 length: 17 residues. Germline assignment: CDR1 SEHNR and CDR2 FQNEAQ (reference sequence). CDR3 amino acids: CASSLAPGTSGQETQYF. In DNA form, the CDR3 reads TGTGCCAGCAGCTTAGCCCCCGGGACTAGCGGCCAAGAGACCCAGTACTTC. Based on the CDR3 plus reference TRBV7-9 and TRBJ2-5, the full variable domain is DTGVSQNPRHKITKRGQNVTFRCDPISEHNRLYWYRQTLGQGPEFLTYFQNEAQLEKSRLLSDRFSAERPKGSFSTLEIQRTEQGDSAMYLCASSLAPGTSGQETQYFGPGTRLLVL.

V usage is TRBV5-1 and J usage is TRBJ2-7; TRBD2 agrees at 10 bases. CDR1 and CDR2 from the germline V gene are SGHRS and YFSETQ. The CDR3 is 18 amino acids. The J segment lost 3 bases and the V segment lost 0 bases, leaving 12 bases of the junction unmatched. CDR3 DNA: TGCGCCAGCAGCTTGGCTGGTAGCGGGGGGCAATTTAACTACGAGCAGTACTTC. Its protein product is CASSLAGSGGQFNYEQYF.

A word on this clonotype: A much larger clone is a single base away; this may be a read error. This chain uses TRBV7-2 with TRBJ2-7; 7 bases are a match to TRBD2. From germline, CDR1 is SGHTA and CDR2 FQGNSA. This CDR3 region has 14 residues. CDR3 loop: CASSLVAGDYERYF. Written as DNA, the CDR3 is TGTGCCAGCAGCTTAGTGGCGGGGGACTACGAGCGGTACTTC.

This clonotype was observed many times. The chain recombines TRBV12-3 or TRBV12-4 with TRBJ1-5; D not resolved. The CDR3 has 12 amino acids. The V and J ends lost 5 bases and 6 bases respectively, with 8 bases between them. The chain's CDR3 is CASSRPAQPQHF. Here the CDR3 DNA reads TGTGCCAGCAGTCGCCCGGCTCAGCCCCAGCATTTT.

This chain joins TRBV6-2 or TRBV6-3 and TRBJ2-5, with D maybe TRBD1 (5 bases). Germline lookup yields CDR1 MNHEY and CDR2 SVGEGT. The V end was cut by 7 bases, the J end by 0 bases, with 15 bases between. The CDR3 has 15 residues. The CDR3 DNA is TGTGCCAGCAAGGGGCGCCGGACGGACCAAGAGACCCAGTACTTC. This encodes CASKGRRTDQETQYF.

This clonotype was recorded only once. With a much larger clone just one base away, this may be a read error. CDR3 residues: CASSFGVNAQYF. For the CDR3, the DNA is TGTGCCAGCAGCTTCGGAGTAAACGCGCAGTACTTC. The chain links TRBV7-2 to TRBJ2-7; D unresolved. V lost 3 bases and J 9 bases, leaving 12 bases between the germline ends. CDR3 length: 12 residues. In germline, CDR1 is SGHTA, CDR2 FQGNSA. The whole variable domain, remainder taken from reference TRBV7-2 and TRBJ2-7, is GAGVSQSPSNKVTEKGKDVELRCDPISGHTALYWYRQSLGQGLEFLIYFQGNSAPDKSGLPSDRFSAERTGGSVSTLTIQRTQQEDSAVYLCASSFGVNAQYFGPGTRLTVT.

This chain links TRBV11-2 with TRBJ1-5, with D hard to call. Germline V gene lookup returns CDR1 SGHAT and CDR2 FQNNGV. Trimming left V 2 bases short and J 11 bases short, with 16 bases between. The CDR3 is made up of 14 amino acids. CDR3 amino acids: CASSLSADPLTQHF. The CDR3 coding sequence is TGTGCCAGCAGCTTATCAGCCGACCCATTGACCCAGCATTTT.

Turning to this clonotype: One end of the junction fails to match germline, which may point to a read error. This chain joins TRBV7-9 and TRBJ1-1; D is unclear. Germline loops: CDR1 SEHNR, CDR2 FQNEAQ (reference sequence). The CDR3 length is 13 residues. The CDR3 DNA sequence: TGTGTCAGCAGCTTAGCCTTAGACTGGGGAGCTTTCTTT. It encodes CVSSLALDWGAFF.

This clonotype was seen ten or more times. The chain has TRBV20-1 and TRBJ2-7, with 7 positions matching TRBD1. The CDR3 spans 13 residues. The trim removed 7 bases at V and 2 bases at J, leaving 8 bases unmatched. Germline V gene lookup returns CDR1 DFQATT and CDR2 SNEGSKA (reference sequence). CDR3 sequence: CSVRGSATYEQYF. The DNA of the CDR3 is TGCAGTGTCAGGGGGTCAGCCACCTACGAGCAGTACTTC.

This rearrangement joins TRBV7-9 to TRBJ2-3; D remains unclear. The CDR3 has 13 residues. Trimming left V 5 bases short and J 9 bases short, with 15 bases between. Germline V gene sequence: CDR1 SEHNR, CDR2 FQNEAQ (reference sequence). The CDR3 bases are TGTGCCAGCAGCGGGGTTAGTTTGTACACGCAGTATTTT. Its protein is CASSGVSLYTQYF.

This clonotype came up a few times. The rearrangement joins TRBV7-8 to TRBJ2-3, with 7 bases identical to TRBD1. Germline CDR1 is SGHVS and CDR2 is FQNEAQ. The junction had 9 bases not matched to a gene; V was cut back by 4 bases and J by 2 bases. The CDR3 has 16 residues. CDR3 in DNA: TGTGCCAGCAGCTCCTACCCGACAGGGTACACAGATACGCAGTATTTT. Protein: CASSSYPTGYTDTQYF.

The sample holds a few counts of this clonotype. The V call is TRBV7-9, the J call TRBJ2-3; TRBD2 agrees at 11 bases. The J segment lost 5 bases and the V segment lost 5 bases, leaving 9 bases of the junction unmatched. The CDR3 consists of 16 residues. The germline gives CDR1 SEHNR, CDR2 FQNEAQ (reference sequence). The CDR3 DNA reads as TGTGCCAGCAGCGCTACTAGCGGGGGAGGGGGAGATACGCAGTATTTT. Protein product: CASSATSGGGGDTQYF.

On this clonotype: One end of the junction is discordant with germline, which a read error may explain. CDR3 amino acids: CARSEPGIPQNIPYF. The CDR3 nucleotides read TGTGCCCGCAGTGAGCCAGGAATCCCCCAAAACATTCCGTACTTC. This rearrangement joins TRBV28 to TRBJ2-4; D not certain. Germline V lookup: CDR1 MDHEN, CDR2 SYDVKM. The CDR3 consists of 15 residues.